This T cell receptor (beta chain) was obtained from a study of CD8+ T cells in alopecia areata. There are 14 residues in the CDR3. Losses at the gene ends were 4 bases for V and 7 bases for J; bases not matched to a gene: 7. Germline CDR1 and CDR2: SEHNR and FQNEAQ (reference sequence). Findings and caveats of the study: On tofacitinib, scalp and blood still held many of the expanded lesional clones.

cDNA prepared by RNA extraction and subsequent reverse transcription served as the template for sequencing. The method was immunoSEQ multiplex PCR; TCRdb's version includes in-frame clones alone and lacks a portion of them. The sample consists of about 160,000 clones, around 71% of them appearing once. The treatment here: oral pan-JAK inhibitor, 5-10 mg twice daily. The investigators collected lesional scalp punch biopsies and peripheral blood from alopecia areata patients. Details on this clone: Its matching antigen is unknown.

The input for sequencing was CD4+ T cells sorted from blood, taken at week 4, from a patient treated with tofacitinib. The sequence came from a human donor with alopecia areata. The V and J genes are TRBV7-9 and TRBJ1-5, with 7 positions matching TRBD1. CDR3 sequence reads: CASSYGQVWQPQHF. In nucleotides, the CDR3 is TGTGCCAGCAGCTACGGACAGGTTTGGCAGCCCCAGCATTTT.